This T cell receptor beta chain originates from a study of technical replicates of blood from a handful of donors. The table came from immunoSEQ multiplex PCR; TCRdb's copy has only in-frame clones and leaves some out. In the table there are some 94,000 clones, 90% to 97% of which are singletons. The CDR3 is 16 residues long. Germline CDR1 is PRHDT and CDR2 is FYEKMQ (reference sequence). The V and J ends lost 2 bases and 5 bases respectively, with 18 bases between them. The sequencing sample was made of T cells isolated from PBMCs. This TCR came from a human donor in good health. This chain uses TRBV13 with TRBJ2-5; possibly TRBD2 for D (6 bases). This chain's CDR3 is CASSLRISGGGETQYF. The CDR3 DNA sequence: TGTGCCAGCAGCTTAAGGATCAGCGGTGGGGGGGAGACCCAGTACTTC.